Here is one T cell receptor (beta chain) with its context. The sample belongs to a study of blood T cell repertoires in COVID-19. Original handling: For nucleated cells, counts were estimated from reference gene primer amplification. Some clones are missing from TCRdb's copy, which holds only in-frame ones; the method was immunoSEQ multiplex PCR. That table furnishes V, J and clone size, whereas the DNA furnished D and trimming. The profile shows roughly 40,000 clones, roughly 81% of them singletons. The sample was peripheral blood. The origin of this receptor is a woman aged 70 to 79 in a cohort sampled during active COVID-19.

The chain's CDR3 is CASSPSGIEQFF. DNA for the CDR3: TGTGCCAGCAGTCCTAGCGGAATTGAGCAGTTCTTC. V usage is TRBV2 and J usage is TRBJ2-1; 7 positions match TRBD2. The V and J ends lost 5 bases and 9 bases, in that order; junction bases with no gene match: 4. CDR1 SNHLY and CDR2 FYNNEI come from the germline V gene. This CDR3 has 12 amino acids.